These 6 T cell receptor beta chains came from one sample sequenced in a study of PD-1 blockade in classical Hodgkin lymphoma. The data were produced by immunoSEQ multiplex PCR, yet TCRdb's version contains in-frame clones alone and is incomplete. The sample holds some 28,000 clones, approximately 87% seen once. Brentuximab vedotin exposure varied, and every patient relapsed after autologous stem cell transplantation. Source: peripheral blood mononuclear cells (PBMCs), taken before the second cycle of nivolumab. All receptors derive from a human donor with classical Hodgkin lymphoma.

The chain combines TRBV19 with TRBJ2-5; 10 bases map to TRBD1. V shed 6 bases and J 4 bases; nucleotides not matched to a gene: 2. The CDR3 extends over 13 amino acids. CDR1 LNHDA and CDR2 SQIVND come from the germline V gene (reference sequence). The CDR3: CASSGTGVETQYF. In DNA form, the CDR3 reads TGTGCCAGTAGCGGGACAGGGGTAGAGACCCAGTACTTC.

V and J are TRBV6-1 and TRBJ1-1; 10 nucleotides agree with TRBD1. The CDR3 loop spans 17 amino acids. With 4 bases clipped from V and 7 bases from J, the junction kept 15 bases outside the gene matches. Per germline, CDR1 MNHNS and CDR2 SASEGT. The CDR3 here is CASSARGGQGSGGEAFF. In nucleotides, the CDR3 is TGTGCCAGCAGTGCGCGGGGGGGACAGGGGTCGGGAGGTGAAGCTTTCTTT.

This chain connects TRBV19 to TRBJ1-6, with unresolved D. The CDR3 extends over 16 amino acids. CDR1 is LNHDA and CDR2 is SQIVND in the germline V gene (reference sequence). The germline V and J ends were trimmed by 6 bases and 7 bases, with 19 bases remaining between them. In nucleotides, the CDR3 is TGTGCCAGTAGCGATACGGGCAGTGTCAGGAATTCACCCCTCCACTTT. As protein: CASSDTGSVRNSPLHF. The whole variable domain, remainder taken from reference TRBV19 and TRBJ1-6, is DGGITQSPKYLFRKEGQNVTLSCEQNLNHDAMYWYRQDPGQGLRLIYYSQIVNDFQKGDIAEGYSVSREKKESFPLTVTSAQKNPTAFYLCASSDTGSVRNSPLHFGNGTRLTVT.

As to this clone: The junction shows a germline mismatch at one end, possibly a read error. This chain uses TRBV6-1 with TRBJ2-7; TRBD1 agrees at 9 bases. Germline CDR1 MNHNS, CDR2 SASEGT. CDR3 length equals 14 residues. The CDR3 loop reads CASSERDRAYEQYF. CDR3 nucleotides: TGTGCCAGCAGTGAAAGGGACAGGGCCTATGAGCAGTACTTC.

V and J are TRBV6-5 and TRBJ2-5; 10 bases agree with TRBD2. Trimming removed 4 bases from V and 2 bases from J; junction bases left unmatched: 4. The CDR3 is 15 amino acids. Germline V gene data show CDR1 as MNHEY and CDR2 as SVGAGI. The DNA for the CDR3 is TGTGCCAGCAGTTTAGTAGCGGGAGGACAAGAGACCCAGTACTTC. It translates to CASSLVAGGQETQYF.

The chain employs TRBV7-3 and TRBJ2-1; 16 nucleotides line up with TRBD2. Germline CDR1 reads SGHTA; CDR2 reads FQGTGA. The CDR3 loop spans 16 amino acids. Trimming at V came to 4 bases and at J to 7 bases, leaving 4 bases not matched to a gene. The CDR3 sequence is CASSYTGLAGGNEQFF. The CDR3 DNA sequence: TGTGCCAGCAGCTACACGGGACTAGCGGGAGGGAATGAGCAGTTCTTC.